The 20 T cell receptor beta chains below all came from one sample that was sequenced in a study of CD8 T cells in Susac syndrome. Reverse transcription of roughly 0.45 to 1 ug RNA used random hexamers. Via MiXCR, TCRdb re-called the immunoSEQ multiplex PCR reads, giving one row per CDR3 protein. The sample contains 100,000 or so distinct CDR3 sequences, just under 95% of which appear only once. The specimen was CD4+ T cells from PBMCs. All receptors come from a human donor with Susac syndrome.

The V and J genes are TRBV20-1 and TRBJ2-5, with D tentatively TRBD1 or TRBD2 (6 bases each). CDR1 is DFQATT, CDR2 SNEGSKA, per germline (reference sequence). The CDR3 covers 13 residues. The ends were cut back, 5 bases at V and 4 bases at J, with 14 bases in the middle. The CDR3 region has the DNA TGCAGTGCTCAAGGAGGGGGGCTAGAGACCCAGTACTTC. Translated: CSAQGGGLETQYF.

The gene calls are TRBV19 and TRBJ1-6, with a weak D call TRBD1 (5 bases). V gave up 4 bases and J gave up 7 bases, with 14 bases separating them. This CDR3 is built from 15 residues. CDR1 and CDR2 from the germline V gene are LNHDA and SQIVND (reference sequence). The CDR3 DNA follows: TGTGCCAGTAGTACCCCGGGACGGCAGAATTCACCCCTCCACTTT. Translating it yields CASSTPGRQNSPLHF.

The chain uses TRBV20-1 and TRBJ2-5; D unresolved. CDR3 length equals 12 residues. V lost 6 bases to trimming and J lost 4 bases, with 12 bases between them. From germline, CDR1 is DFQATT and CDR2 SNEGSKA (reference sequence). The CDR3 region is CSALRIGETQYF. CDR3 in DNA: TGCAGTGCCCTTAGGATCGGAGAGACCCAGTACTTC.

In this sample, this clonotype turned up a few times. CDR3 nucleotides: TGCGCCAGCAGCCAAGATGGAGGACAGGGAATTCGCTATGGCTACACCTTC. It codes for CASSQDGGQGIRYGYTF. This sequence joins TRBV4-3 and TRBJ1-2; the match to TRBD1 covers 8 bases. With 0 bases clipped from V and 4 bases from J, the junction kept 10 bases outside the gene matches. The germline V gene encodes CDR1 LGHNA and CDR2 YSLEER. This CDR3 is 17 amino acids long.

V usage is TRBV14 and J usage is TRBJ1-4, with D perhaps TRBD1 (6 bases). Trimming shortened V by 0 bases and J by 7 bases, and 15 bases separated the two germline ends. This CDR3 comprises 16 residues. Germline values: CDR1 SGHDN, CDR2 FVKESK. The CDR3 loop is CASSQDRGPWTEKLFF. DNA of the CDR3: TGTGCCAGCAGCCAAGATCGGGGGCCTTGGACTGAAAAACTGTTTTTT.

The chain employs TRBV3-1 and TRBJ2-5; TRBD1 might be the D (6 bases). Trimming took 1 base from V and 1 from J, leaving 10 bases between them. Looked up from germline, CDR1 is LGHDT and CDR2 is YNNKEL (reference sequence). This CDR3 is 15 amino acids long. This CDR3 reads CASSQGRTVQETQYF. As DNA, the CDR3 is TGTGCCAGCAGCCAAGGAAGGACAGTCCAAGAGACCCAGTACTTC.

The chain joins TRBV20-1 to TRBJ2-5; 11 bases are a match to TRBD1. This CDR3 contains 13 residues. CDR1 is DFQATT, CDR2 SNEGSKA, per germline (reference sequence). The CDR3 loop is CSGRTGGVETQYF. The CDR3 DNA sequence: TGCAGCGGACGGACAGGGGGCGTGGAGACCCAGTACTTC.

V gene TRBV9 combines with J gene TRBJ1-2; D not certain. The germline V and J ends were trimmed by 4 bases and 8 bases, with 18 bases remaining between them. The CDR3 totals 14 residues. CDR1 is SGDLS and CDR2 is YYNGEE in the germline V gene. DNA of the CDR3: TGTGCCAGCAGCCCCCGGGGTGGACTCCAGGGCTACACCTTC. This gives the protein CASSPRGGLQGYTF.

The rearrangement uses TRBV30 and TRBJ2-7, with 8 bases matching TRBD1. The CDR3 is 13 residues long. J gave up 3 bases and V 5 bases, and 6 bases lay outside the gene matches. Germline CDR1 and CDR2: GTSNPN and SVGIG (reference sequence). The CDR3, as DNA: TGTGCCTGGGGGACAGGCATGAACTACGAGCAGTACTTC. It is translated as CAWGTGMNYEQYF.

The chain recombines TRBV21-1 with TRBJ1-2; the table names TRBD1, a call not compared with the DNA. TRBV21-1 is flagged as a pseudogene. The CDR3 consists of 16 residues. The CDR3 region has the DNA TGTGCCAGCAGCGAAAAGACAGGGGAAGTCTTCTACGGCTACACCTTC. Its protein is CASSEKTGEVFYGYTF.

As for this clonotype: At one boundary the junction diverges from the germline segment, which might be a read error. The chain combines TRBV9 with TRBJ2-5; D remains ambiguous. The CDR3 extends over 14 amino acids. Germline V CDR1 and CDR2: SGDLS, YYNGEE. CDR3 residues: CASSVNSNQETQYF. CDR3 in DNA: TGCGCCAGCAGCGTAAATAGCAACCAAGAGACCCAGTACTTC.

This clonotype was observed a single time. V gene TRBV20-1 combines with J gene TRBJ2-5; D gene uncertain. Trimming left V 4 bases short and J 2 bases short, with 8 bases between. This CDR3 has 12 residues. Germline loops: CDR1 DFQATT, CDR2 SNEGSKA (reference sequence). CDR3 bases: TGCAGTGCTATCGGGTATCAAGAGACCCAGTACTTC. Its protein is CSAIGYQETQYF.

The chain carries TRBV7-2 and TRBJ2-2; no reliable D call. This CDR3 spans 13 amino acids. Trimming pared 5 bases from V and 4 bases from J, leaving 8 bases between. The V gene's germline CDR1 is SGHTA and CDR2 FQGNSA. CDR3 sequence: CASSPLPTGELFF. CDR3 nucleotides: TGTGCCAGCAGCCCCCTCCCCACCGGGGAGCTGTTTTTT. Combining the CDR3 with reference TRBV7-2 and TRBJ2-2 gives the whole variable domain GAGVSQSPSNKVTEKGKDVELRCDPISGHTALYWYRQSLGQGLEFLIYFQGNSAPDKSGLPSDRFSAERTGGSVSTLTIQRTQQEDSAVYLCASSPLPTGELFFGEGSRLTVL.

The genes are TRBV20-1 and TRBJ2-7; a possible D gene is TRBD2 (6 bases). V lost 6 bases and J lost 4, with 13 bases in between. Germline loops: CDR1 DFQATT, CDR2 SNEGSKA (reference sequence). The CDR3 is 12 amino acids. CDR3 in DNA: TGCAGTGCCCCGCCAGGAGGGTACGAGCAGTACTTC. Amino acid sequence: CSAPPGGYEQYF.

The chain carries TRBV7-7 and TRBJ2-2; no clear D. The germline gives CDR1 SSHAT, CDR2 FNYEAQ (reference sequence). Trimming left V 3 bases short and J 5 bases short, with 13 bases between. The CDR3 spans 15 residues. CDR3 protein: CASSFGQPETGELFF. The CDR3, as DNA: TGTGCCAGCAGCTTTGGGCAGCCGGAGACCGGGGAGCTGTTTTTT.

The chain recombines TRBV5-1 with TRBJ2-7; a possible D gene is TRBD2 (6 bases). This CDR3 region has 14 residues. Trimming took 3 bases from V and 0 from J, leaving 10 bases between them. Germline V gives CDR1 SGHRS, CDR2 YFSETQ. CDR3 in DNA: TGCGCCAGCAGCTGGAGGGTTAGCTCCTACGAGCAGTACTTC. This sequence encodes CASSWRVSSYEQYF. The variable domain in full, with the rest retrieved from reference TRBV5-1 and TRBJ2-7, is KAGVTQTPRYLIKTRGQQVTLSCSPISGHRSVSWYQQTPGQGLQFLFEYFSETQRNKGNFPGRFSGRQFSNSRSEMNVSTLELGDSALYLCASSWRVSSYEQYFGPGTRLTVT.

This clonotype has a single count. The chain links TRBV7-2 to TRBJ1-4, with D unclear. The CDR3 has 16 amino acids. Germline CDR1 SGHTA, CDR2 FQGNSA. V was cut by 4 bases and J by 3 bases, with 15 bases left in between. CDR3 DNA: TGTGCCAGCAGCTCCGGACGAAATAGGGCTAATGAAAAACTGTTTTTT. Its translation is CASSSGRNRANEKLFF.

The chain joins TRBV6-6 to TRBJ2-3; D assignment may be TRBD1 or TRBD2 (5 bases each). V lost 5 bases and J 2 bases, leaving 17 bases between the germline ends. Germline V gene data show CDR1 as MNHNY and CDR2 as SVGAGI (reference sequence). This CDR3 is built from 16 residues. This CDR3 reads CASSGTTVTITDTQYF. For the CDR3, the DNA is TGTGCCAGCAGTGGGACGACGGTTACCATCACAGATACGCAGTATTTT.

J is TRBJ2-7 and V is TRBV5-6; possibly TRBD1 or TRBD2 for D (5 bases each). CDR3 length equals 14 residues. CDR1 is SGHDT, CDR2 YYEEEE, per germline. V was cut by 3 bases and J by 5 bases, with 15 bases left in between. CDR3 coding DNA: TGTGCCAGCAGCTCCGGGACGGGCTCTCACGAGCAGTACTTC. This codes for CASSSGTGSHEQYF.

V is TRBV5-1 and J is TRBJ2-3; D is possibly TRBD1 or TRBD2 (6 bases each). V lost 0 bases, J lost 4 bases, and 15 bases lay in between. This CDR3 region has 16 residues. Germline values: CDR1 SGHRS, CDR2 YFSETQ. CDR3 region: CASSLEAPGEADTQYF. CDR3 bases: TGCGCCAGCAGCTTGGAGGCTCCAGGGGAGGCAGATACGCAGTATTTT.